Described below is a single T cell receptor (beta chain) sequence and its context. Its cognate antigen is unknown. The data originate from a study of T cells in localized non-small cell lung cancer. Broader study findings: Detection in adjacent lung was observed for a median roughly 55 of the top 100 tumor clones.

Clones were sequenced by immunoSEQ multiplex PCR, and TCRdb holds only the in-frame ones, with some missing. The sample lists tens of thousands of clones, less than 90% occurring once. Germline V lookup: CDR1 LNHDA, CDR2 SQIVND (reference sequence). Trimming took 5 bases from V and 4 from J; bases not matched to a gene: 3. There are 13 residues in the CDR3. Sample: peripheral blood, taken before any cancer treatment. This rearrangement joins TRBV19 to TRBJ1-1; 8 nucleotides agree with TRBD1. The sequence was obtained from a male donor at least 60 years old with stage I squamous cell lung carcinoma. CDR3: CASSLGQGTEAFF. The CDR3 DNA sequence: TGTGCCAGTAGTCTCGGACAGGGCACTGAAGCTTTCTTT.